The 9 T cell receptor beta chains listed next were all sequenced from one sample in a study of blood T cell repertoires in COVID-19. Data came from immunoSEQ multiplex PCR; TCRdb stores just in-frame clones and leaves some out. The profile shows over 350,000 clones, roughly nine tenths of them singletons. Sample: PBMCs or T cells enriched from blood (not recorded which). All receptors derive from a young woman with acute COVID-19.

This chain connects TRBV28 to TRBJ1-5; D unresolved. The V gene lost 6 bases and the J gene lost 4 bases, with 16 bases spanning the gap. The CDR3 is made up of 15 amino acids. Germline V gene data show CDR1 as MDHEN and CDR2 as SYDVKM. CDR3 in amino acids: CASRPPDGGNQPQHF. In DNA form, the CDR3 reads TGTGCCAGCAGACCCCCGGACGGAGGGAATCAGCCCCAGCATTTT.

The chain links TRBV7-2 to TRBJ1-1, with D uncertain. Germline V lookup: CDR1 SGHTA, CDR2 FQGNSA. V was trimmed by 0 bases and J by 3 bases, leaving 5 bases between them. The CDR3 spans 13 residues. The CDR3 region is CASSLASYTEAFF. The DNA for the CDR3 is TGTGCCAGCAGCTTAGCCAGTTACACTGAAGCTTTCTTT.

This clone was detected once. The chain carries TRBV20-1 and TRBJ1-5; D not certain. The CDR3 extends over 14 amino acids. The germline CDR1 and CDR2 sequences are DFQATT and SNEGSKA (reference sequence). Trimming removed 3 bases at V and 2 bases at J, with 11 bases between. In DNA, the CDR3 is TGCAGTGCTAGTCCGGGTATCGGCAATCAGCCCCAGCATTTT. It encodes CSASPGIGNQPQHF.

Worth noting for this clone: One end of the junction is discordant with germline, which a read error may explain. The chain links TRBV19 to TRBJ1-1; TRBD1 matches 7 bases. CDR1 is LNHDA and CDR2 is SQIVND in the germline V gene (reference sequence). The CDR3 has 14 amino acids. This chain's CDR3 is CASSVDRVGTEAFF. DNA for the CDR3: TGTGCCAGTAGTGTAGACAGGGTTGGAACTGAAGCTTTCTTT.

There are a few counts of this clone. The chain couples TRBV4-2 to TRBJ2-2; D gene unclear. V shed 4 bases and J shed 2 bases, with 14 bases lying between them. The germline gives CDR1 LGHNA, CDR2 YNFKEQ. CDR3 length equals 16 residues. The CDR3 region has the DNA TGTGCCAGCAGCCGCTACGTACCTCCTAACACCGGGGAGCTGTTTTTT. Translating it yields CASSRYVPPNTGELFF.

This rearrangement joins TRBV21-1 to TRBJ1-5; the D call TRBD1 from the table was never checked on the DNA. TRBV21-1 is an annotated pseudogene. The CDR3 contains 15 residues. In nucleotides, the CDR3 is TGTGCCAGCAGACCCGACAGAGGCCCCAATCAGCCCCAGCATTTT. Amino acids: CASRPDRGPNQPQHF.

This clone showed up many times. The chain employs TRBV11-2 and TRBJ2-1; TRBD2 matches at 7 bases. Germline V gene sequence: CDR1 SGHAT, CDR2 FQNNGV. With 6 bases clipped from V and 3 bases from J, the junction kept 5 bases outside the gene matches. This CDR3 region has 14 residues. CDR3 region: CASSWVAGYNEQFF. CDR3 in DNA: TGTGCCAGCAGTTGGGTAGCGGGCTACAATGAGCAGTTCTTC.

The chain recombines TRBV25-1 with TRBJ1-4; D possibly corresponds to TRBD1 (5 bases). Trimming cost V 1 base and J 8 bases, with 14 bases left between them. This CDR3 is 15 amino acids long. Germline V gene data show CDR1 as MGHDK and CDR2 as SYGVNS. The CDR3 sequence is CASSELVQGREKLFF. CDR3 coding DNA: TGTGCCAGCAGTGAATTAGTCCAGGGTCGGGAAAAACTGTTTTTT.

J is TRBJ2-7 and V is TRBV5-1; 8 nucleotides agree with TRBD2. Germline loops: CDR1 SGHRS, CDR2 YFSETQ. With 3 bases clipped from V and 5 bases from J, the junction kept 10 bases outside the gene matches. The CDR3 is 15 amino acids. CDR3 sequence: CASSSGGGSIDEQYF. The CDR3 DNA is TGCGCCAGCAGCTCCGGCGGGGGGTCGATCGACGAGCAGTACTTC.